The 14 T cell receptor beta chains below come from one sample, sequenced in a study of cytotoxic CD8 clonotypes in ibrutinib-treated CLL. The data were produced by immunoSEQ multiplex PCR, yet TCRdb's version contains in-frame clones alone and is incomplete. This table holds around 310,000 clones, 70% to 80% found once. The sequencing here drew on PBMCs, taken before ibrutinib treatment. All receptors come from a human donor with chronic lymphocytic leukemia.

The gene calls are TRBV4-3 and TRBJ1-4, with 9 bases aligning to TRBD1. This CDR3 region has 16 residues. Germline-derived CDR1 and CDR2 are LGHNA and YSLEER. J gave up 5 bases and V 0 bases, and 4 bases lay outside the gene matches. CDR3 DNA sequence: TGCGCCAGCAGCCAAGACGCGACAGGGGGAAATGAAAAACTGTTTTTT. As protein: CASSQDATGGNEKLFF.

The chain couples TRBV12-5 to TRBJ2-3; TRBD2 aligns across 8 bases. CDR1 and CDR2 (germline): LGHNT, FRNRAP. V shed 5 bases, J shed 0 bases, and the junction held 7 bases outside the gene matches. The CDR3 is made up of 16 amino acids. The CDR3 loop is CASGGGLELSTDTQYF. DNA of the CDR3: TGTGCTAGTGGTGGGGGACTAGAACTTAGCACAGATACGCAGTATTTT. Using reference TRBV12-5 and TRBJ2-3 for the parts outside the CDR3, the full variable domain is DARVTQTPRHKVTEMGQEVTMRCQPILGHNTVFWYRQTMMQGLELLAYFRNRAPLDDSGMPKDRFSAEMPDATLATLKIQPSEPRDSAVYFCASGGGLELSTDTQYFGPGTRLTVL.

The gene calls are TRBV18 and TRBJ1-1, with D perhaps matching TRBD1 (6 bases). Looked up from germline, CDR1 is KGHSH and CDR2 is LQKENI. V dropped 2 bases and J dropped 3 bases, with 22 bases sitting between them. The CDR3 loop spans 18 amino acids. The CDR3 nucleotides read TGTGCCAGCTCACCAATAAAAGGGGGTGAAGGTAGTGACACTGAAGCTTTCTTT. Translation gives CASSPIKGGEGSDTEAFF.

As DNA, the CDR3 is TGTGCCAGCAGCTTTGGACTAGCGGCGGGCAATGAGCAGTTCTTC. It translates to CASSFGLAAGNEQFF. The chain carries TRBV11-2 and TRBJ2-1, with 10 bases that match TRBD2. Germline CDR1 reads SGHAT; CDR2 reads FQNNGV. The J segment lost 6 bases and the V segment lost 3 bases, leaving 5 bases of the junction unmatched. CDR3 length equals 15 residues.

J is TRBJ1-2 and V is TRBV4-3; tentatively, D is TRBD1 (5 bases). Germline CDR1 is LGHNA and CDR2 is YSLEER. CDR3 size: 16 residues. The V end was cut by 0 bases, the J end by 2 bases, with 13 bases between. The DNA for the CDR3 is TGCGCCAGCAGCCAAGACACGGGAGGGGCCAACTATGGCTACACCTTC. It yields the protein CASSQDTGGANYGYTF.

This clone was recorded a few times. V usage is TRBV10-3 and J usage is TRBJ1-2; the D is unclear. Germline CDR1 and CDR2: ENHRY and SYGVKD. Trimming took 7 bases from V and 4 from J, leaving 10 bases between them. CDR3 size: 12 residues. The CDR3 DNA reads TGTGCCATCAAGAATGACCTCTATGGCTACACCTTC. As protein: CAIKNDLYGYTF.

The V call is TRBV10-3, the J call TRBJ2-7, with TRBD2 matching 14 bases. The ends lost 9 bases at V and 6 bases at J; junction bases unmatched: 10. The CDR3 runs to 15 residues. The germline gives CDR1 ENHRY, CDR2 SYGVKD. The CDR3 nucleotides are TGTGCCATAAGTCCCGGGACTAGCGGGAGTTTCGAGCAGTACTTC. This sequence encodes CAISPGTSGSFEQYF.

This clone was detected only once. The chain links TRBV2 to TRBJ2-5; D is perhaps TRBD2 (5 bases). The J call may be incorrect, as the DNA end agrees better with TRBJ2-7. The germline V gene has CDR1 SNHLY and CDR2 FYNNEI. The CDR3 runs 15 residues. In nucleotides, the CDR3 is TGTGCCAGCAGTACACGGACTGTCGTGTCCTACGAGCAGTACTTC. It encodes CASSTRTVVSYEQYF.

The rearrangement uses TRBV11-2 and TRBJ2-7, with 7 bases aligning to TRBD2. The CDR3 contains 14 residues. J lost 0 bases, V lost 3 bases, and 2 bases had no gene match. Germline V gene sequence: CDR1 SGHAT, CDR2 FQNNGV. The CDR3, as DNA: TGTGCCAGCAGCTTTCTAGCGGTCTCCTACGAGCAGTACTTC. It specifies CASSFLAVSYEQYF.

The V and J genes are TRBV6-1 and TRBJ1-2; D is possibly TRBD1 (5 bases). Trimming took 3 bases from V and 5 from J, leaving 13 bases between them. The CDR3 covers 14 residues. CDR1 and CDR2 from the germline V gene are MNHNS and SASEGT. The CDR3 sequence is CASSDFAGTYGYTF. As DNA, the CDR3 is TGTGCCAGCAGTGATTTTGCAGGGACTTATGGCTACACCTTC.

This clone was observed a single time. The chain recombines TRBV4-3 with TRBJ1-1; no firm D call. The V gene's germline CDR1 is LGHNA and CDR2 YSLEER. This CDR3 spans 14 amino acids. V lost 2 bases and J 6 bases, leaving 13 bases between the germline ends. CDR3: CASSQLRGPSEAFF. DNA of the CDR3: TGCGCCAGCAGCCAATTACGGGGTCCCTCTGAAGCTTTCTTT.

V gene TRBV11-2 combines with J gene TRBJ2-2, with 12 positions matching TRBD2. V lost 6 bases and J lost 5; bases outside the gene matches: 7. The CDR3 spans 16 residues. Germline V gene data show CDR1 as SGHAT and CDR2 as FQNNGV. The CDR3 reads CASSPLAGGNTGELFF. The CDR3 bases are TGTGCCAGCAGTCCTCTAGCGGGAGGGAATACCGGGGAGCTGTTTTTT.

The genes are TRBV11-2 and TRBJ2-2, with 8 bases matching TRBD1. CDR1 SGHAT and CDR2 FQNNGV come from the germline V gene. The CDR3 is 15 residues long. Losses at the gene ends were 7 bases for V and 1 base for J; bases not matched to a gene: 5. The CDR3 here is CASNGQGWNTGELFF. Here the CDR3 DNA reads TGTGCCAGCAACGGACAGGGTTGGAACACCGGGGAGCTGTTTTTT.

This clone was counted a few times. This rearrangement joins TRBV28 to TRBJ2-1; D perhaps matches TRBD1 (6 bases). V lost 5 bases to trimming and J lost 8 bases, with 22 bases between them. CDR3 size: 16 residues. Germline CDR1 and CDR2: MDHEN and SYDVKM. CDR3 region: CASSDTGMWGLDEQFF. Written as DNA, the CDR3 is TGTGCCAGCAGTGATACAGGGATGTGGGGATTGGATGAGCAGTTCTTC.